This paragraph reports one TCR beta chain. As yet, its antigen is unknown. This CDR3 spans 15 amino acids. The V gene's germline CDR1 is SEHNR and CDR2 FQNEAQ (reference sequence). The V end was cut by 5 bases, the J end by 1 base, with 14 bases between. The data stem from a study of cytomegalovirus exposure and HLA in healthy donors. About the research overall: The same platform as the 500 to 700 first-cohort repertoires was used for the 110 or so validation repertoires, a later analysis reported. Study findings and constraints: Overall, approximately 150 TCR beta chains were annotated as cytomegalovirus-associated.

TCRdb's table, derived via immunoSEQ multiplex PCR, lists solely in-frame clones and lacks some. The profile shows over 200,000 clones, approximately 86% of them singletons. V is TRBV7-9 and J is TRBJ2-5, with D possibly matching TRBD1 (6 bases). This receptor was obtained from a woman aged 18-35 years in good health and CMV-seronegative. Material for sequencing was PBMCs. The chain's CDR3 is CASSKLRGIQETQYF. CDR3 nucleotide sequence: TGTGCCAGCAGCAAATTGAGGGGGATCCAAGAGACCCAGTACTTC.